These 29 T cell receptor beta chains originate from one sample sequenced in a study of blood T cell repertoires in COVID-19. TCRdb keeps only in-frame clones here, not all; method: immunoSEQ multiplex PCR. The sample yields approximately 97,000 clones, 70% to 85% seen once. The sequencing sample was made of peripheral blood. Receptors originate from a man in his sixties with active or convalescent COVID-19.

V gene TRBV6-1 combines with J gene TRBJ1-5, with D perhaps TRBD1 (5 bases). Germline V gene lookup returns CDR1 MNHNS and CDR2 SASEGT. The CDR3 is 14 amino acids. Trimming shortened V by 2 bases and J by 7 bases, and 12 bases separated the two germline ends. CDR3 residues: CASSEIRQGQPQHF. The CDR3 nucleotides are TGTGCCAGCAGTGAAATAAGGCAGGGCCAGCCCCAGCATTTT.

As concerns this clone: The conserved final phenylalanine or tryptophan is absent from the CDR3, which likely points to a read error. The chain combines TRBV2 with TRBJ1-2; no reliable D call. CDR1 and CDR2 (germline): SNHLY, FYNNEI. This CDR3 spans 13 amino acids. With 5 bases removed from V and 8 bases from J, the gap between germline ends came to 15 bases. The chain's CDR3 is CASSSGKRGGYTL. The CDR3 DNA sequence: TGTGCCAGCAGTTCCGGGAAACGTGGCGGCTACACCCTC.

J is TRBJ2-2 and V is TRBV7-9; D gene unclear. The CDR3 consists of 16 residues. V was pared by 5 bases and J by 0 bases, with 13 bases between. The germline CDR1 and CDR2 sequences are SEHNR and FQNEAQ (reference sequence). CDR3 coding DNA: TGTGCCAGCAGCCAGCAGGCCTTGGCGAACACCGGGGAGCTGTTTTTT. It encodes CASSQQALANTGELFF.

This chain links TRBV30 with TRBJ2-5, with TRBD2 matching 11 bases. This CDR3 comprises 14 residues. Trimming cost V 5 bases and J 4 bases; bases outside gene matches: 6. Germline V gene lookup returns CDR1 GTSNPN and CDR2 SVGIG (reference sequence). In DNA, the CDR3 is TGTGCCTGGGATGTTGGACTAGCGGGAGAGACCCAGTACTTC. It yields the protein CAWDVGLAGETQYF. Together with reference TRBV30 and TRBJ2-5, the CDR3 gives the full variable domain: SQTIHQWPATLVQPVGSPLSLECTVEGTSNPNLYWYRQAAGRGLQLLFYSVGIGQISSEVPQNLSASRPQDRQFILSSKKLLLSDSGFYLCAWDVGLAGETQYFGPGTRLLVL.

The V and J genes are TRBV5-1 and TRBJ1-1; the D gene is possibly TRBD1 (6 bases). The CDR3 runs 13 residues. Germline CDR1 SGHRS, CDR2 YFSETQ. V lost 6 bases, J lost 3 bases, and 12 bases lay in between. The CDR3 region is CASNQDSYTEAFF. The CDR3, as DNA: TGCGCCAGCAACCAGGACAGCTACACTGAAGCTTTCTTT.

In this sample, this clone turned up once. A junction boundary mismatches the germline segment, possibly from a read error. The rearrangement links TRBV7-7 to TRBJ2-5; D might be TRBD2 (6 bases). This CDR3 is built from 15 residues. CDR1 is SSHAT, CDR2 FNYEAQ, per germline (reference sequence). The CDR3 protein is CASSLTWQEGETQYF. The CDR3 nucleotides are TGTGCTAGCAGTCTAACCTGGCAGGAGGGAGAGACCCAGTACTTC. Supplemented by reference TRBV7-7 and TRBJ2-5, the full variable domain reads GAGVSQSPRYKVTKRGQDVTLRCDPISSHATLYWYQQALGQGPEFLTYFNYEAQPDKSGLPSDRFSAERPEGSISTLTIQRTEQRDSAMYRCASSLTWQEGETQYFGPGTRLLVL.

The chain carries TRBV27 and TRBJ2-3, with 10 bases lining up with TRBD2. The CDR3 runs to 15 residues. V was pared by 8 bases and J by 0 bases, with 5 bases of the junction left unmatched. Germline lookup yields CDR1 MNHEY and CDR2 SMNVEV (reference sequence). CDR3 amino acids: CASHRLAGSTDTQYF. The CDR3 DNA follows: TGTGCCAGCCATCGACTAGCGGGCAGCACAGATACGCAGTATTTT.

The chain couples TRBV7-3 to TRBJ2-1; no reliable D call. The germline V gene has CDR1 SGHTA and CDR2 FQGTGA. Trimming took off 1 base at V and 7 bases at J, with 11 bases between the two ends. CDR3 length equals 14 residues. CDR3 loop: CASSLSGSRNEQFF. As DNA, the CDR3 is TGTGCCAGCAGCTTAAGCGGATCTAGGAATGAGCAGTTCTTC.

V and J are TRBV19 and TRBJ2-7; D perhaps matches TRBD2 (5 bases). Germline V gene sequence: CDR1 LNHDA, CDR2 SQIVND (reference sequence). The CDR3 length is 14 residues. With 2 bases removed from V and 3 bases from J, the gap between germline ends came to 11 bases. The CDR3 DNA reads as TGTGCCAGTAGTATATCGTTCGGGAACTACGAGCAGTACGTC. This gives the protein CASSISFGNYEQYV.

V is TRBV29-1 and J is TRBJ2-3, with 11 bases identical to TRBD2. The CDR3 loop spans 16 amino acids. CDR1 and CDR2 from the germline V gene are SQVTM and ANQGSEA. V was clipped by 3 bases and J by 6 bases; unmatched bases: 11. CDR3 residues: CSVDWASGRLEDTQYF. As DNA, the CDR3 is TGCAGCGTTGACTGGGCTAGCGGGAGGCTGGAGGATACGCAGTATTTT.

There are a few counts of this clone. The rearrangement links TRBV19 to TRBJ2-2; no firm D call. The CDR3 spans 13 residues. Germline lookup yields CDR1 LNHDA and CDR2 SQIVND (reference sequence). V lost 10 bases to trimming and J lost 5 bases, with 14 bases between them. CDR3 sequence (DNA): TGTGCCATCCGGCCAGGTGGAACCGGGGAGCTGTTTTTT. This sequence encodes CAIRPGGTGELFF.

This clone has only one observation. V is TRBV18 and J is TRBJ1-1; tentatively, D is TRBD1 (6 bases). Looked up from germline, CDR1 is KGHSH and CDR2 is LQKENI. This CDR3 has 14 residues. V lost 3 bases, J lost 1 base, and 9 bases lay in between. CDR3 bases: TGTGCCAGCTCACCGCAGACAGGGAACACTGAAGCTTTCTTT. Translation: CASSPQTGNTEAFF.

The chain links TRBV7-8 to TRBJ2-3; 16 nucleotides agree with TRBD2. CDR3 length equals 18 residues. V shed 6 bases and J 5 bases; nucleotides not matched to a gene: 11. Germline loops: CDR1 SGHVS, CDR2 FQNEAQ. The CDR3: CASSSGLAGGPPGDTQYF. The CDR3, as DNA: TGTGCCAGCAGTTCGGGACTAGCGGGAGGGCCCCCCGGAGATACGCAGTATTTT.

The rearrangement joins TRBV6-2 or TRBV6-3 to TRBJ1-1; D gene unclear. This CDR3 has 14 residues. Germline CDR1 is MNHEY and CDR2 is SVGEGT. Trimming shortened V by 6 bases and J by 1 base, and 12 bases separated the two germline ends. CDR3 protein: CASSPGRGNTEAFF. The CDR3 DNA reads TGTGCCAGCAGCCCGGGCCGGGGGAACACTGAAGCTTTCTTT.

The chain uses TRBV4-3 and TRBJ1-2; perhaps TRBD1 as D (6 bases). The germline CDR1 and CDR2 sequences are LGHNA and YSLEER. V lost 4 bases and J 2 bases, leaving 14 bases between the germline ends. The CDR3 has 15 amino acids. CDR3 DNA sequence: TGCGCCAGCAGCCGCGATGGGGGGGCGAACTATGGCTACACCTTC. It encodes CASSRDGGANYGYTF.

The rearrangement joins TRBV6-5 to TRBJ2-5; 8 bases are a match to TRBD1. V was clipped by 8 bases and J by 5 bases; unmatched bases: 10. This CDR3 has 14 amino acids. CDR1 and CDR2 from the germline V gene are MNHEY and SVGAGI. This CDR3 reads CASGLQGVEETQYF. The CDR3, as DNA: TGTGCCAGCGGTTTACAGGGGGTCGAGGAGACCCAGTACTTC.

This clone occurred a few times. As DNA, the CDR3 is TGTGCCAGCAGTGATAACTGGGATACGCAGTATTTT. Its translation is CASSDNWDTQYF. The V call is TRBV12-3 or TRBV12-4, the J call TRBJ2-3; D ambiguous. Deletions cut 5 bases from V and 6 bases from J, with 9 bases between. CDR3 length equals 12 residues.

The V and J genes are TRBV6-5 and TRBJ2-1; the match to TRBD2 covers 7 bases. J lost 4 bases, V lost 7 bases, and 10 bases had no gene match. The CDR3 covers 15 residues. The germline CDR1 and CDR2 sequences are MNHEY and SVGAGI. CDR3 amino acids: CASTPLGGEYNEQFF. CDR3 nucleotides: TGTGCCAGCACTCCTCTGGGGGGGGAGTACAATGAGCAGTTCTTC.

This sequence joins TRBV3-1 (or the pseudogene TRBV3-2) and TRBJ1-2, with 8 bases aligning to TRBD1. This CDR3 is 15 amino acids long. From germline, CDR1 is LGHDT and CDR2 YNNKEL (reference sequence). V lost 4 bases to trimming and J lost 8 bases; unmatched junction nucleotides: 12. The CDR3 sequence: CASSPLSDRAGGYTF. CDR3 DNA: TGTGCCAGCAGCCCGCTGTCGGACAGGGCTGGGGGCTACACCTTC.

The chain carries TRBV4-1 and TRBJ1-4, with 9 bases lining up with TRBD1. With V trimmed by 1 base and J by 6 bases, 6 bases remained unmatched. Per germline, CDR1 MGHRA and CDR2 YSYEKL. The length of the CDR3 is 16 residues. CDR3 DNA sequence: TGCGCCAGCAGCCAAGCCCAACAGGGGGCTTATGAAAAACTGTTTTTT. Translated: CASSQAQQGAYEKLFF.

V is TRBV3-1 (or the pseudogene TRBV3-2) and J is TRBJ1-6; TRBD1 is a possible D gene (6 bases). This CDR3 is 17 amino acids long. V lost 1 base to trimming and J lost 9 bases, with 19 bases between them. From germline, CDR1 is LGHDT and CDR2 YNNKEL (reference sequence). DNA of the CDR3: TGTGCCAGCAGCCAAGCCTCAGGGGCCCATCGCGGTTCACCCCTCCACTTT. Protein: CASSQASGAHRGSPLHF.

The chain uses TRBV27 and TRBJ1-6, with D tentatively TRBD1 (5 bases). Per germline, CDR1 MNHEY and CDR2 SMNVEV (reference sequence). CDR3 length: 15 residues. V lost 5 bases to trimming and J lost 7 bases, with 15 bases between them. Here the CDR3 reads CASSPQGYRNSPLHF. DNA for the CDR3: TGTGCCAGCAGTCCCCAGGGTTATCGGAATTCACCCCTCCACTTT.

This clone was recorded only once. The CDR3 sequence is CASNAASANTGELFF. CDR3 in DNA: TGTGCCAGCAACGCGGCGTCGGCGAACACCGGGGAGCTGTTTTTT. This chain uses TRBV6-5 with TRBJ2-2; D uncertain. The CDR3 length is 15 residues. In germline, CDR1 is MNHEY, CDR2 SVGAGI. Between the trimmed V and J ends, which lost 7 bases and 0 bases, there was a span of 12 bases.

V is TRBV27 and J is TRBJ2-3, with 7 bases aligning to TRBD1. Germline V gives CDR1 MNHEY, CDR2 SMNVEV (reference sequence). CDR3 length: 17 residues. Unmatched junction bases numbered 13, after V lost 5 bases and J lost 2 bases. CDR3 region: CASSAHLPGQLTDTQYF. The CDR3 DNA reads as TGTGCCAGCAGTGCCCACCTACCGGGACAGCTCACAGATACGCAGTATTTT.

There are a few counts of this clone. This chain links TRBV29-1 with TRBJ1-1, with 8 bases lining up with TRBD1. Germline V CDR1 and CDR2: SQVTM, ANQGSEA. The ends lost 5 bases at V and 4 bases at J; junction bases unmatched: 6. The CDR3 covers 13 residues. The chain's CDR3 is CSVPSGGGTEAFF. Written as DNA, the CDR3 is TGCAGCGTTCCTTCAGGGGGCGGCACTGAAGCTTTCTTT.

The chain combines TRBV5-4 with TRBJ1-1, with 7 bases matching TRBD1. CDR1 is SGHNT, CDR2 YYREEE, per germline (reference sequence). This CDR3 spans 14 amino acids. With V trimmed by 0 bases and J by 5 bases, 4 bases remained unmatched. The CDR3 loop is CASSLDRGRTEAFF. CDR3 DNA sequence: TGTGCCAGCAGCTTGGACAGGGGCCGTACTGAAGCTTTCTTT.

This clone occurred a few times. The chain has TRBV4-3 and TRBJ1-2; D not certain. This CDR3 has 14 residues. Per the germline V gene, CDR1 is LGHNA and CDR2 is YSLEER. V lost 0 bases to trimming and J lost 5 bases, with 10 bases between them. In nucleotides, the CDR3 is TGCGCCAGCAGCCAAGAAGCCAGGTATTATGGCTACACCTTC. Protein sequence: CASSQEARYYGYTF.

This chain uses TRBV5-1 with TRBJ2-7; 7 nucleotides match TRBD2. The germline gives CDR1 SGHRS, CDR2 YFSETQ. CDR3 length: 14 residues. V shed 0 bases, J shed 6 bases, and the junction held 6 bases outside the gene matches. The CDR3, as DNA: TGCGCCAGCAGCTTGGTGGGGGAGGGCCGCGAGCAGTACTTC. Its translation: CASSLVGEGREQYF. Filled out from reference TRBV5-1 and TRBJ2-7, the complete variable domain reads KAGVTQTPRYLIKTRGQQVTLSCSPISGHRSVSWYQQTPGQGLQFLFEYFSETQRNKGNFPGRFSGRQFSNSRSEMNVSTLELGDSALYLCASSLVGEGREQYFGPGTRLTVT.

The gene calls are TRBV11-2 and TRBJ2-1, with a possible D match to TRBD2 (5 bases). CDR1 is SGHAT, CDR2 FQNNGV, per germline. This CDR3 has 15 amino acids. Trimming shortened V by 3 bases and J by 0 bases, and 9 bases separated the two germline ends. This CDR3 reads CASSFSGSSYNEQFF. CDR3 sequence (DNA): TGTGCCAGCAGCTTCTCGGGGAGCTCCTACAATGAGCAGTTCTTC. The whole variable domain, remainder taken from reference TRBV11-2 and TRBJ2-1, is EAGVAQSPRYKIIEKRQSVAFWCNPISGHATLYWYQQILGQGPKLLIQFQNNGVVDDSQLPKDRFSAERLKGVDSTLKIQPAKLEDSAVYLCASSFSGSSYNEQFFGPGTRLTVL.